The 25 T cell receptor beta chains listed next were all sequenced from one sample in a study of CD8 T cells in ankylosing spondylitis. General observations from the study: Typical of ankylosing spondylitis blood, it appeared, was a TCR beta motif of roughly eight highly homologous variants.

Each CDR3 protein is one row after TCRdb ran MiXCR on the 5' RACE reads. The profile shows around 890,000 distinct CDR3 sequences, approximately 12% of them singletons. Antigens for these TCRs are unknown. The sequencing input was blood, either unsorted or a sorted T cell fraction (not recorded which). The origin of the receptors is a male donor with ankylosing spondylitis.

This clonotype was seen at least ten times. The V and J genes are TRBV29-1 and TRBJ1-2; 9 nucleotides match TRBD1. CDR1 and CDR2 from the germline V gene are SQVTM and ANQGSEA. The CDR3 loop spans 12 amino acids. V shed 7 bases, J shed 5 bases, and the junction held 5 bases outside the gene matches. The CDR3 nucleotides read TGCAGCGCCGGGGACAGGGATTATGGCTACACCTTC. This codes for CSAGDRDYGYTF. Full variable domain (rest looked up from reference TRBV29-1 and TRBJ1-2): SAVISQKPSRDICQRGTSLTIQCQVDSQVTMMFWYRQQPGQSLTLIATANQGSEATYESGFVIDKFPISRPNLTFSTLTVSNMSPEDSSIYLCSAGDRDYGYTFGSGTRLTVV.

This clonotype was found a few times. CDR3 residues: CASSATRDRPYDSPLHF. CDR3 sequence (DNA): TGTGCCAGCAGCGCCACTCGGGACAGGCCTTATGATTCACCCCTCCACTTT. The rearrangement joins TRBV9 to TRBJ1-6; 8 bases fit TRBD1. Germline assignment: CDR1 SGDLS and CDR2 YYNGEE. Trimming took 3 bases from V and 8 from J; bases not matched to a gene: 13. The CDR3 runs 17 residues. Full variable domain (missing parts from reference TRBV9 and TRBJ1-6): DSGVTQTPKHLITATGQRVTLRCSPRSGDLSVYWYQQSLDQGLQFLIQYYNGEERAKGNILERFSAQQFPDLHSELNLSSLELGDSALYFCASSATRDRPYDSPLHFGNGTRLTVT.

This clonotype was picked up a small number of times. The gene calls are TRBV2 and TRBJ1-2; 9 bases align to TRBD1. Germline assignment: CDR1 SNHLY and CDR2 FYNNEI. After removal of 0 bases from V and 6 bases from J, the junction contained 5 bases not matched to a gene. The length of the CDR3 is 15 residues. CDR3 amino acids: CASSEARGQGNGYTF. The CDR3 region has the DNA TGTGCCAGCAGTGAAGCGCGAGGACAGGGGAATGGCTACACCTTC.

This clonotype was counted ten times or more. The rearrangement uses TRBV10-3 and TRBJ2-7; D is perhaps TRBD1 (6 bases). V was clipped by 6 bases and J by 1 base, with 7 bases between them. Germline V lookup: CDR1 ENHRY, CDR2 SYGVKD. This CDR3 comprises 12 residues. The CDR3 DNA sequence: TGTGCCATCAGAGGACAGTCCTACGAGCAGTACTTC. Its translation is CAIRGQSYEQYF.

The V gene is TRBV13, the J gene TRBJ1-1; D is possibly TRBD1 (5 bases). The CDR3 covers 13 residues. Trimming removed 6 bases from V and 4 bases from J, with 12 bases in between. Germline CDR1 and CDR2: PRHDT and FYEKMQ (reference sequence). The CDR3 DNA follows: TGTGCCAGCAGTCGGGACGTCGTCACTGAAGCTTTCTTT. Translation: CASSRDVVTEAFF.

The chain carries TRBV20-1 and TRBJ2-7; TRBD1 matches at 7 bases. Per the germline V gene, CDR1 is DFQATT and CDR2 is SNEGSKA (reference sequence). This CDR3 has 14 amino acids. With V trimmed by 4 bases and J by 1 base, 7 bases remained unmatched. The CDR3 spells CSAKGQHPSYEQYF. CDR3 bases: TGCAGTGCTAAGGGACAGCATCCGTCCTACGAGCAGTACTTC.

The J gene is TRBJ2-1, the V gene TRBV7-3, with TRBD1 identical over 7 bases. This CDR3 has 15 residues. The ends lost 5 bases at V and 4 bases at J; junction bases unmatched: 8. Germline CDR1 reads SGHTA; CDR2 reads FQGTGA. In nucleotides, the CDR3 is TGTGCCAGCAGCCATCGGGGACAGCAATACAATGAGCAGTTCTTC. Translation: CASSHRGQQYNEQFF.

This clonotype was counted only a few times. The rearrangement joins TRBV27 to TRBJ2-1; perhaps D is TRBD1 or TRBD2 (7 bases each). Trimming cost V 5 bases and J 1 base, with 15 bases left between them. Germline V CDR1 and CDR2: MNHEY, SMNVEV (reference sequence). The CDR3 has 16 amino acids. This CDR3 reads CASSESRGGSYNEQFF. Written as DNA, the CDR3 is TGTGCCAGCAGTGAGTCCAGGGGGGGATCCTACAATGAGCAGTTCTTC.

In this sample, this clonotype turned up a few times. This chain joins TRBV15 and TRBJ2-3; TRBD2 is a possible D gene (5 bases). CDR1 and CDR2 from the germline V gene are LNHNV and YYDKDF (reference sequence). The V gene lost 1 base and the J gene lost 2 bases, with 10 bases spanning the gap. The CDR3 covers 15 residues. For the CDR3, the DNA is TGTGCCACCAGCAGAGTGTTCGGGGACACAGATACGCAGTATTTT. Translating gives CATSRVFGDTDTQYF.

This chain connects TRBV5-1 to TRBJ1-3; possible D gene TRBD1, 6 bases. With 4 bases removed from V and 2 bases from J, the gap between germline ends came to 13 bases. The V gene's germline CDR1 is SGHRS and CDR2 YFSETQ. The CDR3 runs 15 residues. CDR3 amino acids: CASSDQGYPGNTIYF. The DNA of the CDR3 is TGCGCCAGCAGCGATCAGGGGTACCCTGGAAACACCATATATTTT. Full variable domain (missing parts from reference TRBV5-1 and TRBJ1-3): KAGVTQTPRYLIKTRGQQVTLSCSPISGHRSVSWYQQTPGQGLQFLFEYFSETQRNKGNFPGRFSGRQFSNSRSEMNVSTLELGDSALYLCASSDQGYPGNTIYFGEGSWLTVV.

This clonotype has only a few counts. The chain combines TRBV7-2 with TRBJ1-6, with TRBD1 identical over 7 bases. Trimming took 6 bases from V and 5 from J; bases not matched to a gene: 7. Germline CDR1 is SGHTA and CDR2 is FQGNSA. This CDR3 spans 15 amino acids. CDR3 protein: CASRGDSFDNSPLHF. The CDR3 DNA is TGTGCCAGCAGAGGGGACAGTTTCGATAATTCACCCCTCCACTTT. Filled out from reference TRBV7-2 and TRBJ1-6, the complete variable domain reads GAGVSQSPSNKVTEKGKDVELRCDPISGHTALYWYRQSLGQGLEFLIYFQGNSAPDKSGLPSDRFSAERTGGSVSTLTIQRTQQEDSAVYLCASRGDSFDNSPLHFGNGTRLTVT.

There are many counts of this clonotype. The chain carries TRBV18 and TRBJ2-1; TRBD2 aligns across 8 bases. Trimming cost V 6 bases and J 5 bases; bases outside gene matches: 9. This CDR3 contains 15 residues. The germline V gene encodes CDR1 KGHSH and CDR2 LQKENI. The CDR3 is CASSFGLAGDNEQFF. The DNA of the CDR3 is TGTGCCAGCTCGTTCGGGCTAGCGGGCGACAATGAGCAGTTCTTC.

The J gene is TRBJ2-3, the V gene TRBV27; TRBD2 matches 12 bases. V gave up 5 bases and J gave up 4 bases; unmatched junction bases: 7. The CDR3 sequence is 16 residues long. CDR1 is MNHEY, CDR2 SMNVEV, per germline (reference sequence). CDR3 DNA sequence: TGTGCCAGCAGTGTACTAGCGGGGGGCGCGGCAGATACGCAGTATTTT. Translation: CASSVLAGGAADTQYF.

This chain joins TRBV20-1 and TRBJ2-2; the match to TRBD1 covers 7 bases. Germline trimming cut 3 bases from V and 5 bases from J; bases unmatched to any gene: 3. This CDR3 is 13 amino acids long. Germline lookup yields CDR1 DFQATT and CDR2 SNEGSKA (reference sequence). This chain's CDR3 is CSASRQGTGELFF. The DNA of the CDR3 is TGCAGTGCTAGTCGACAGGGAACCGGGGAGCTGTTTTTT.

This clonotype was observed a few times. CDR3 region: CASSVVGGDEQYF. The CDR3 DNA reads as TGTGCCAGCAGCGTAGTTGGGGGCGACGAGCAGTACTTC. V gene TRBV9 combines with J gene TRBJ2-7, with D possibly being TRBD1 (6 bases). Trimming cost V 0 bases and J 5 bases, with 9 bases left between them. This CDR3 spans 13 amino acids. The germline CDR1 and CDR2 sequences are SGDLS and YYNGEE.

This clonotype was counted a few times. V usage is TRBV12-3 or TRBV12-4 and J usage is TRBJ2-1; D is undetermined. The length of the CDR3 is 13 residues. V dropped 2 bases and J dropped 12 bases, with 14 bases sitting between them. DNA for the CDR3: TGTGCCAGCAGTTTATCCCCTACGACGAGGCAGTTCTTC. It is translated as CASSLSPTTRQFF.

This clonotype was observed a handful of times. The V gene is TRBV12-3 or TRBV12-4, the J gene TRBJ2-5, with TRBD1 identical over 10 bases. This CDR3 spans 15 amino acids. The trim removed 6 bases at V and 5 bases at J, leaving 9 bases unmatched. The CDR3 DNA follows: TGTGCCAGCAGCTCTGACAGGGGGCGCGGTGAGACCCAGTACTTC. This translates into CASSSDRGRGETQYF.

This clonotype was counted between two and nine times. The chain joins TRBV7-3 to TRBJ2-3; no clear D. Deletions cut 2 bases from V and 5 bases from J, with 8 bases between. The CDR3 consists of 13 residues. Germline CDR1 and CDR2: SGHTA and FQGTGA. The CDR3, as DNA: TGTGCCAGCAGCTTATCCTCTTTAGATACGCAGTATTTT. Translation gives CASSLSSLDTQYF.

This clonotype was counted between two and nine times. This chain joins TRBV24-1 and TRBJ2-1; 8 positions agree with TRBD2. The germline V gene encodes CDR1 KGHDR and CDR2 SFDVKD. The CDR3 is made up of 16 amino acids. With 1 base clipped from V and 2 bases from J, the junction kept 3 bases outside the gene matches. The CDR3 nucleotides are TGTGCCACCAGTGATTTCAGCGGGGGCGCCTACAATGAGCAGTTCTTC. It translates to CATSDFSGGAYNEQFF.

The chain couples TRBV6-2 or TRBV6-3 to TRBJ2-2; D not resolved. CDR3 size: 13 residues. The germline V and J ends were trimmed by 4 bases and 1 base, with 4 bases remaining between them. Germline V gene data show CDR1 as MNHEY and CDR2 as SVGEGT. CDR3 DNA: TGTGCCAGCAGTTGGGTGAACACCGGGGAGCTGTTTTTT. It codes for CASSWVNTGELFF.

This clonotype was counted a few times. DNA for the CDR3: TGCAGTGCTAGAGATTTAGAGGTAACCCGAGAGCAGTACTTC. Translating it yields CSARDLEVTREQYF. The V gene is TRBV20-1, the J gene TRBJ2-7; D not certain. Germline V gene sequence: CDR1 DFQATT, CDR2 SNEGSKA (reference sequence). The CDR3 has 14 residues. Trimming removed 0 bases from V and 7 bases from J, with 16 bases in between.

The gene calls are TRBV3-1 and TRBJ1-1; 8 positions match TRBD1. Germline loops: CDR1 LGHDT, CDR2 YNNKEL (reference sequence). The CDR3 contains 15 residues. V shed 0 bases, J shed 3 bases, and the junction held 3 bases outside the gene matches. CDR3 region: CASSQETGEYTEAFF. The CDR3 region has the DNA TGTGCCAGCAGCCAAGAGACAGGGGAGTACACTGAAGCTTTCTTT.

This clonotype was detected only a few times. The chain employs TRBV5-5 and TRBJ2-2, with 8 bases aligning to TRBD2. V was pared by 7 bases and J by 3 bases, with 5 bases of the junction left unmatched. This CDR3 has 14 residues. CDR1 and CDR2 from the germline V gene are SGHKS and YYEKEE (reference sequence). This CDR3 reads CASLAGGHTGELFF. Here the CDR3 DNA reads TGTGCCAGCTTGGCGGGAGGCCACACCGGGGAGCTGTTTTTT.

The chain uses TRBV10-3 and TRBJ2-1; 13 positions match TRBD2. CDR3 length equals 20 residues. The germline V gene encodes CDR1 ENHRY and CDR2 SYGVKD. With V trimmed by 4 bases and J by 0 bases, 12 bases remained unmatched. CDR3: CAISAIGLAGAESSYNEQFF. CDR3 coding DNA: TGTGCCATCAGTGCAATTGGACTAGCGGGAGCCGAAAGCTCCTACAATGAGCAGTTCTTC.

In this sample, this clonotype turned up a few times. The genes are TRBV28 and TRBJ1-5, with a possible D match to TRBD1 (6 bases). V was clipped by 11 bases and J by 5 bases, with 13 bases between them. The CDR3 covers 12 residues. From germline, CDR1 is MDHEN and CDR2 SYDVKM. The CDR3, as DNA: TGTGCCGGCCACAGGGTTGATCAGCCCCAGCATTTT. This translates into CAGHRVDQPQHF.